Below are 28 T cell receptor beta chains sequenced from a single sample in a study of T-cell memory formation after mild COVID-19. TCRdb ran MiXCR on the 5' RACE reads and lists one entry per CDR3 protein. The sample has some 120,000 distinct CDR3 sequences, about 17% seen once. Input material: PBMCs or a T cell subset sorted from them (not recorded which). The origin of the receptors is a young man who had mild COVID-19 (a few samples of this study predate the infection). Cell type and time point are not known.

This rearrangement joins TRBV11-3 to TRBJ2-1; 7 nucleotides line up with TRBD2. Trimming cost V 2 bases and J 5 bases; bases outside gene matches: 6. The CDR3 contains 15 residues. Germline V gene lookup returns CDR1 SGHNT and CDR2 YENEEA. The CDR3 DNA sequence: TGTGCCAGCAGCTTACGGTCTAGCGGAAACAATGAGCAGTTCTTC. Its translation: CASSLRSSGNNEQFF.

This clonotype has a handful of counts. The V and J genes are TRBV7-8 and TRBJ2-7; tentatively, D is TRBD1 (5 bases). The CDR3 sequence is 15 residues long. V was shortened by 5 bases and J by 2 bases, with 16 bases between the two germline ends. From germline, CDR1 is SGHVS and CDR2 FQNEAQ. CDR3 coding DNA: TGTGCCAGCAGCCCCTACCGGGCCAGGGCCTACGAGCAGTACGTC. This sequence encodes CASSPYRARAYEQYV.

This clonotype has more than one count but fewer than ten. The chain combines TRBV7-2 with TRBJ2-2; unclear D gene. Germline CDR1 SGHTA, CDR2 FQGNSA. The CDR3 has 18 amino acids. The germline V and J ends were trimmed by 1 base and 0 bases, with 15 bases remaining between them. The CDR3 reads CASSLERVGSANTGELFF. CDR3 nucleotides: TGTGCCAGCAGCTTAGAAAGGGTGGGGTCTGCGAACACCGGGGAGCTGTTTTTT.

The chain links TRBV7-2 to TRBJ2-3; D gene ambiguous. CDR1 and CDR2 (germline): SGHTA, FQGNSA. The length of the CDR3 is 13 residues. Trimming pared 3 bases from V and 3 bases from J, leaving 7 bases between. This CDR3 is CASSFPPTDTQYF. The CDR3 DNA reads TGTGCCAGCAGCTTCCCCCCTACAGATACGCAGTATTTT.

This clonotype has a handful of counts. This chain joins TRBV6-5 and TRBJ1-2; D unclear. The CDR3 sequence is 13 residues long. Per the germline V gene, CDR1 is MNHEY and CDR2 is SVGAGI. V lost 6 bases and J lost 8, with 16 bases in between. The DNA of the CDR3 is TGTGCCAGCAGCCCAACCGGTCGAATAGGCTACACCTTC. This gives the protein CASSPTGRIGYTF.

In nucleotides, the CDR3 is TGTGCCAGCAGCCTCGGGACAGCTCTGTTACATTTT. Its protein is CASSLGTALLHF. V is TRBV3-1 and J is TRBJ1-5, with 7 positions matching TRBD1. The V gene end was trimmed by 4 bases and the J gene end by 16 bases; junction bases not matched to a gene: 10. From germline, CDR1 is LGHDT and CDR2 YNNKEL (reference sequence). The length of the CDR3 is 12 residues.

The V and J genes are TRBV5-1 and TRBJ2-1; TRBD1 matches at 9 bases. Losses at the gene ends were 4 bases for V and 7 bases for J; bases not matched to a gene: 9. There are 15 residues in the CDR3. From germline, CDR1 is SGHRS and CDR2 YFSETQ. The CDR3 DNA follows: TGCGCCAGCAGCCATACCGACAGGGGGAGGAATGAGCAGTTCTTC. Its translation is CASSHTDRGRNEQFF. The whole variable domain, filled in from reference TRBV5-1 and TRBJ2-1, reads KAGVTQTPRYLIKTRGQQVTLSCSPISGHRSVSWYQQTPGQGLQFLFEYFSETQRNKGNFPGRFSGRQFSNSRSEMNVSTLELGDSALYLCASSHTDRGRNEQFFGPGTRLTVL.

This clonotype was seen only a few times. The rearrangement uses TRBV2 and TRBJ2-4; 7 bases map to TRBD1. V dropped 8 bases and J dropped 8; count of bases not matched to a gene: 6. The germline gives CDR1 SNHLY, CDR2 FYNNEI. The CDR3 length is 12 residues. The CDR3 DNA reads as TGTGCCAGCGGGACAGTGTTTCACATTCAGTACTTC. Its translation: CASGTVFHIQYF.

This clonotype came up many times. The CDR3, as DNA: TGTGCCAGCAGTCAGGGGTATGGCTACACCTTC. Translation: CASSQGYGYTF. The genes are TRBV6-5 and TRBJ1-2; D may be TRBD1 (6 bases). The CDR3 has 11 amino acids. V lost 5 bases, J lost 5 bases, and 6 bases lay in between. In germline, CDR1 is MNHEY, CDR2 SVGAGI.

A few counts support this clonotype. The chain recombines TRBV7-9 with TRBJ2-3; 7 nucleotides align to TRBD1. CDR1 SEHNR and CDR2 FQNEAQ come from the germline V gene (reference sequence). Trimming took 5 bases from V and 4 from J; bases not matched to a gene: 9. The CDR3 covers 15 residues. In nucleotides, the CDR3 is TGTGCCAGCAGCGAACAGGGGAGTTGGGCAGATACGCAGTATTTT. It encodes CASSEQGSWADTQYF. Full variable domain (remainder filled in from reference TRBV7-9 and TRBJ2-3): DTGVSQNPRHKITKRGQNVTFRCDPISEHNRLYWYRQTLGQGPEFLTYFQNEAQLEKSRLLSDRFSAERPKGSFSTLEIQRTEQGDSAMYLCASSEQGSWADTQYFGPGTRLTVL.

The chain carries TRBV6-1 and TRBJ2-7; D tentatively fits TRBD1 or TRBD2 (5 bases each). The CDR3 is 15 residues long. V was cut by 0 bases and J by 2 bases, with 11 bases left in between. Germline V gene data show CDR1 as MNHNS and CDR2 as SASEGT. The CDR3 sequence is CASSEAGTATYEQYF. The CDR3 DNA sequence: TGTGCCAGCAGTGAAGCAGGGACGGCTACCTACGAGCAGTACTTC.

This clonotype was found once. CDR3 in DNA: TGTGCCAGCAGTCCGGGGGGCGGGGGGACTCAAGAGACCCAGTACTTC. Translation gives CASSPGGGGTQETQYF. V gene TRBV12-3 or TRBV12-4 combines with J gene TRBJ2-5; 8 bases fit TRBD2. This CDR3 has 16 residues. J gave up 2 bases and V 5 bases, and 10 bases lay outside the gene matches.

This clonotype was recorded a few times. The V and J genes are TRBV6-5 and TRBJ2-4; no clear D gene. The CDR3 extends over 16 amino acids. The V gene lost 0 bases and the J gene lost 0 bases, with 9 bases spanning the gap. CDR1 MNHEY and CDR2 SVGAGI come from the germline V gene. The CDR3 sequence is CASSYSPDLAKNIQYF. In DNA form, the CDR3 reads TGTGCCAGCAGTTACTCTCCAGATTTAGCCAAAAACATTCAGTACTTC.

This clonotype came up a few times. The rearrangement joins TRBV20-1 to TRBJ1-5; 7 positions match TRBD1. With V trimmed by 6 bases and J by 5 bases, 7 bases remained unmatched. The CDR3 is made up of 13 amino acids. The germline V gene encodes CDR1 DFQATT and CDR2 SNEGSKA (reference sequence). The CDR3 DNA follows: TGCAGTGCCACCGGGACAGCCTATCAGCCCCAGCATTTT. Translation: CSATGTAYQPQHF.

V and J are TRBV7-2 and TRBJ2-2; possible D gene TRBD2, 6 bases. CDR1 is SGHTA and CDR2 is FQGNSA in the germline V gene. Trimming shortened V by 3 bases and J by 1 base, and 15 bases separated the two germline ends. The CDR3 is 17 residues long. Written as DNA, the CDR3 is TGTGCCAGCAGCTTGGGGCGGGGTCTGGGGAACACCGGGGAGCTGTTTTTT. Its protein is CASSLGRGLGNTGELFF.

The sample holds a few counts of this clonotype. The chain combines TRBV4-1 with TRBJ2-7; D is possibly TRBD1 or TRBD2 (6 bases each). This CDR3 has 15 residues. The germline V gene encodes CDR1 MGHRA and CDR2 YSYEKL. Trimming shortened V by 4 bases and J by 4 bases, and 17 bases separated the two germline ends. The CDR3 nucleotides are TGCGCCAGCAGCCCGGGGGCAGGGCAGAGGTACGAGCAGTACGTC. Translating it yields CASSPGAGQRYEQYV.

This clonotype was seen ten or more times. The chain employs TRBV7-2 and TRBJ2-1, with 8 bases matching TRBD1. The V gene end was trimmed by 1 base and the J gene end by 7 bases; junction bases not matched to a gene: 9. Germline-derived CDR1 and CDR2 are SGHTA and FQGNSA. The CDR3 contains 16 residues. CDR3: CASSLDRRGLGNEQFF. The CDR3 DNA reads TGTGCCAGCAGCTTAGATCGCAGGGGGCTAGGGAATGAGCAGTTCTTC.

The CDR3 nucleotides read TGCGCCAGCAGGGGGGGACAGGCCGTACTAGATACGCAGTATTTT. Translation gives CASRGGQAVLDTQYF. The genes are TRBV10-2 and TRBJ2-3, with 8 bases fitting TRBD1. Looked up from germline, CDR1 is WSHSY and CDR2 is SAAADI. Trimming removed 6 bases from V and 5 bases from J; junction bases left unmatched: 10. This CDR3 is built from 15 residues.

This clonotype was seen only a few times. CDR3 loop: CSVGLSANLEQYF. DNA for the CDR3: TGCAGCGTTGGCCTATCCGCGAATTTGGAGCAGTACTTC. The chain recombines TRBV29-1 with TRBJ2-7; D is ambiguous. Trimming cost V 4 bases and J 7 bases, with 17 bases left between them. Germline V CDR1 and CDR2: SQVTM, ANQGSEA. The CDR3 has 13 residues.

DNA of the CDR3: TGCGCCAGCAGCCAATCCACCCCCCCTAGGGGGACAGCTAATCAGCCCCAGCATTTT. It specifies CASSQSTPPRGTANQPQHF. The V gene is TRBV4-1, the J gene TRBJ1-5; 7 nucleotides align to TRBD1. V shed 2 bases, J shed 4 bases, and the junction held 17 bases outside the gene matches. Germline V gene sequence: CDR1 MGHRA, CDR2 YSYEKL. The CDR3 extends over 19 amino acids.

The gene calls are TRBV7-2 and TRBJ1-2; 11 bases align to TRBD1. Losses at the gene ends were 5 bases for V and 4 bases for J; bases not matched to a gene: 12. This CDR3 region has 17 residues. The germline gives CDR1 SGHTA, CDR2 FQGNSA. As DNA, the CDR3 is TGTGCCAGCAGCGGCCGGGACAGGGGGTTGCTCGGCTATGGCTACACCTTC. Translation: CASSGRDRGLLGYGYTF.

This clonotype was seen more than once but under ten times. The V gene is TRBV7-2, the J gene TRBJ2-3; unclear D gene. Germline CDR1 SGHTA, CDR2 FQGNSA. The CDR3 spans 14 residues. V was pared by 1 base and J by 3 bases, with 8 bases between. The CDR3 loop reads CASSLGVETDTQYF. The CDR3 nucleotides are TGTGCCAGCAGCTTAGGTGTGGAGACAGATACGCAGTATTTT.

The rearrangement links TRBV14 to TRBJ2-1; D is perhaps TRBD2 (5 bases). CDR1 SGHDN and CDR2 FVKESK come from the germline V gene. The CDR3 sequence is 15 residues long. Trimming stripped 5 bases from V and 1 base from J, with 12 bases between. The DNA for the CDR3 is TGTGCCAGCAGCAACCGAGGCGGGTCCTACAATGAGCAGTTCTTC. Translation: CASSNRGGSYNEQFF.

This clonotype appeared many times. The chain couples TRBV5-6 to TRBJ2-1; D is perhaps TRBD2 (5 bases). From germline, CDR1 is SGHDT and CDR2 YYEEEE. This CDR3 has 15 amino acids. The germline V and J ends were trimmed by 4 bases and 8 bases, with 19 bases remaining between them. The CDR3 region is CASSRAGLVDDEQFF. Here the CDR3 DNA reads TGTGCCAGCAGCCGGGCCGGACTCGTGGATGATGAGCAGTTCTTC.

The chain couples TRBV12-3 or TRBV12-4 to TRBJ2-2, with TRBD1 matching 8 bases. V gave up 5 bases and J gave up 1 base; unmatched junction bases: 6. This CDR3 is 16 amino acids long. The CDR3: CASSIRQGMNTGELFF. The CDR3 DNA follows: TGTGCCAGCAGTATCCGACAGGGGATGAACACCGGGGAGCTGTTTTTT.

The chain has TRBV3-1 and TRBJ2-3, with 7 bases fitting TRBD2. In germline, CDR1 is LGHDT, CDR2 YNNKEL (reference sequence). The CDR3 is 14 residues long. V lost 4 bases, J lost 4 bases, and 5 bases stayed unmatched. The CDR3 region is CASSLLAEADTQYF. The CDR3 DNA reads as TGTGCCAGCAGCCTGCTAGCGGAGGCAGATACGCAGTATTTT.

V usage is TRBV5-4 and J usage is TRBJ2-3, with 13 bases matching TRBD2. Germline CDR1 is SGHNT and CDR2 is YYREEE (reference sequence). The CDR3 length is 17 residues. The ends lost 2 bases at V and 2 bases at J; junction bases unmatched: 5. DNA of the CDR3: TGTGCCAGCAGCTTAGGGACTAGCGGGGTATACACAGATACGCAGTATTTT. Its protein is CASSLGTSGVYTDTQYF. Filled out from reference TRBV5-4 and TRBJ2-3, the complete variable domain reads ETGVTQSPTHLIKTRGQQVTLRCSSQSGHNTVSWYQQALGQGPQFIFQYYREEENGRGNFPPRFSGLQFPNYSSELNVNALELDDSALYLCASSLGTSGVYTDTQYFGPGTRLTVL.

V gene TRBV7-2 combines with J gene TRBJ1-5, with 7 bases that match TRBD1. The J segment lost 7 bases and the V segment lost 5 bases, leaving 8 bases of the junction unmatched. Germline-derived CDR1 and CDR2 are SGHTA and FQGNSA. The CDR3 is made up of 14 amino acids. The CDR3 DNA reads TGTGCCAGCAGCCCGGACAGGCGAGTCCAGCCCCAGCATTTT. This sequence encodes CASSPDRRVQPQHF.